This paragraph reports one T cell receptor (beta chain). Its target is not known. The source of the sample is a study of identical twins. Overall study results and limits: Twins' excess sharing was less marked for out-of-frame beta sequences. Within cord blood, abundant beta clonotypes carried fewer insertions, but memory repertoires showed no such trend. Partial confounding of zero-insertion analyses by invariant MAIT and iNKT cells was possible.

Germline CDR1 and CDR2: DFQATT and SNEGSKA (reference sequence). Between the trimmed V and J ends, which lost 3 bases and 5 bases, there was a span of 10 bases. The CDR3 is 13 residues long. TCRdb ran MiXCR on the 5' RACE reads and lists one entry per CDR3 protein. The sample holds fewer than 900,000 distinct CDR3 sequences, 15% to 20% seen once. This same sample was also part of a study on T cells expressing NK-cell markers. Per that paper: Several of the experiments relied on an anti-gamma-delta TCR antibody so that only alpha-beta TCR T cells were sorted.

The chain couples TRBV20-1 to TRBJ2-2; D not resolved. The sequenced material came from PBMCs. The receptor was derived from a woman aged 18-29 years in good health. The CDR3 reads CSASFSPTGELFF. CDR3 bases: TGCAGTGCTAGTTTTTCTCCAACCGGGGAGCTGTTTTTT.